The clone carrying this TCR beta chain was found a few times. This sample is part of a study of blood T cell repertoires in COVID-19. Trimming took 5 bases from V and 2 from J, leaving 12 bases between them. The CDR3 has 14 residues. CDR1 SGHNT and CDR2 YENEEA come from the germline V gene. Here immunoSEQ multiplex PCR was the method, and the copy in TCRdb shows in-frame clones only, minus some. Of around 60,000 clones listed, roughly four fifths are singletons. This sequence was found in a man older than 75 with acute or convalescent COVID-19. The chain has TRBV11-3 and TRBJ1-2, with D possibly matching TRBD1 (5 bases). Source material: peripheral blood. The CDR3 protein is CASSQGGDNYGYTF. DNA of the CDR3: TGTGCCAGCAGCCAGGGAGGGGACAACTATGGCTACACCTTC.